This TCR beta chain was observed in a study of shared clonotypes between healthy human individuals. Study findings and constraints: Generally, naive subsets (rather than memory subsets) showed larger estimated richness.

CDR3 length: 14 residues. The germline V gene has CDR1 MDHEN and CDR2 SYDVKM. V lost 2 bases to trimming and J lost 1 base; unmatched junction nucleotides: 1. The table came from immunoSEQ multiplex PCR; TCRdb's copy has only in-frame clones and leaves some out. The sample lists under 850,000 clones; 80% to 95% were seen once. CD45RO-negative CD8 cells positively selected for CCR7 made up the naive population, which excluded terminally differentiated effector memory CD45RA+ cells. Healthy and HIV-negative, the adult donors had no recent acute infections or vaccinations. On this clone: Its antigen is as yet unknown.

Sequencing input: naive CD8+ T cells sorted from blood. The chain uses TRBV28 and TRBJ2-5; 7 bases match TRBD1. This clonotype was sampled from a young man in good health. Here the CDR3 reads CASSLRDSQETQYF. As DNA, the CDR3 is TGTGCCAGCAGTTTACGGGACAGCCAAGAGACCCAGTACTTC.